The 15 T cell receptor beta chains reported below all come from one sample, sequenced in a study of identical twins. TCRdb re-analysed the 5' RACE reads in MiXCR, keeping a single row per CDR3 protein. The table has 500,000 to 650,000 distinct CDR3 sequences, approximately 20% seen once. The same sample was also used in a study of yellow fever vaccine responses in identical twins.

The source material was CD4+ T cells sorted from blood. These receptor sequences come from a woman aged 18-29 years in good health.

CDR3 coding DNA: TGCGCCAGCAGCCTCACTAGCGGGGTGGCCGGGGAGCTGTTTTTT. This gives the protein CASSLTSGVAGELFF. The chain recombines TRBV5-1 with TRBJ2-2; the match to TRBD2 covers 10 bases. The CDR3 has 15 residues. With V trimmed by 4 bases and J by 6 bases, 6 bases remained unmatched. CDR1 SGHRS and CDR2 YFSETQ come from the germline V gene.

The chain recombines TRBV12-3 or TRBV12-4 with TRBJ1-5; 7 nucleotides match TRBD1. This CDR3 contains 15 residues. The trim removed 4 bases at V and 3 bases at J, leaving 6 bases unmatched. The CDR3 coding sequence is TGTGCCAGCAGTTCACAGGGGACTAACAATCAGCCCCAGCATTTT. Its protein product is CASSSQGTNNQPQHF.

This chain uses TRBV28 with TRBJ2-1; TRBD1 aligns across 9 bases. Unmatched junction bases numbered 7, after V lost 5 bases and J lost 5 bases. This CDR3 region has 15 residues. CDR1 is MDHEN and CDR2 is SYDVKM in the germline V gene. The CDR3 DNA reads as TGTGCCAGCAGTGAACTCGGGACAGGGAACAATGAGCAGTTCTTC. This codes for CASSELGTGNNEQFF.

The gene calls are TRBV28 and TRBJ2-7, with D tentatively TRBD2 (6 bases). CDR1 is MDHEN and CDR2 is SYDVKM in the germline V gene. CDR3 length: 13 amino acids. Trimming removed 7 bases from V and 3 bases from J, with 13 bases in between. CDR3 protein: CASTRLDLYEQYF. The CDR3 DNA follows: TGTGCCAGCACCCGACTAGATCTCTACGAGCAGTACTTC.

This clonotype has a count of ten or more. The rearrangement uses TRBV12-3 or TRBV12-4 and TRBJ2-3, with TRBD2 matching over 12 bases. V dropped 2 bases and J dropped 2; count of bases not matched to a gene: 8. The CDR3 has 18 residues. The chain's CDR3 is CASSLTWTSGTHTDTQYF. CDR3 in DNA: TGTGCCAGCAGTTTAACCTGGACTAGCGGGACCCACACAGATACGCAGTATTTT.

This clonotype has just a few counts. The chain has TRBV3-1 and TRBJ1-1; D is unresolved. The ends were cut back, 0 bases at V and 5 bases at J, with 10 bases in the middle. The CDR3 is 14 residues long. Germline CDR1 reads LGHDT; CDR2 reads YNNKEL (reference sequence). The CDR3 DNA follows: TGTGCCAGCAGCCAAGAAGGGTCCCGGACTGAAGCTTTCTTT. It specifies CASSQEGSRTEAFF.

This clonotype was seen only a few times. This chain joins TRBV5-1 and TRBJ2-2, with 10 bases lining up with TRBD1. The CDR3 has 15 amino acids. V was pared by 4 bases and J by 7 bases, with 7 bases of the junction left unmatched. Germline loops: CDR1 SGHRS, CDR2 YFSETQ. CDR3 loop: CASSPRQGAGGELFF. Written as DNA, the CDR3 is TGCGCCAGCAGCCCGCGACAGGGGGCTGGCGGGGAGCTGTTTTTT.

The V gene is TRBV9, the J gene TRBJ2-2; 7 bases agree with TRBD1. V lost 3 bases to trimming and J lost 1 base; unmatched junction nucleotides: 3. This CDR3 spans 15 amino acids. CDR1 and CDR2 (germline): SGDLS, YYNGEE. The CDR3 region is CASSAGQVNTGELFF. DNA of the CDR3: TGTGCCAGCAGCGCCGGACAGGTGAACACCGGGGAGCTGTTTTTT.

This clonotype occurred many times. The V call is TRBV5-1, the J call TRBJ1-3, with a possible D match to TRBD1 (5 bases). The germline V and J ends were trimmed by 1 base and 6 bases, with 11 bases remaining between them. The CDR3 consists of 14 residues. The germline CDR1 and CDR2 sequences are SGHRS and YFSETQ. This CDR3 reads CASSLWQGANTIYF. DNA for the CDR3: TGCGCCAGCAGCTTGTGGCAGGGTGCAAACACCATATATTTT.

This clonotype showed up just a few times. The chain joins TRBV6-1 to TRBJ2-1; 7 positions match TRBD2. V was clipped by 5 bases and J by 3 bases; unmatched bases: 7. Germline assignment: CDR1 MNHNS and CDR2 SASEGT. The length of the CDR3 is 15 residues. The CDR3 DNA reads TGTGCCAGCAGTCTCGGGGGGACCTTCTACAATGAGCAGTTCTTC. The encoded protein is CASSLGGTFYNEQFF.

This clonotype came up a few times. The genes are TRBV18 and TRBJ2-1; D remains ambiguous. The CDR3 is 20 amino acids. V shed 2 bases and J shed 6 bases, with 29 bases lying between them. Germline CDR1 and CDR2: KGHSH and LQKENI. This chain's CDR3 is CASSPIREAEWTGSRNEQFF. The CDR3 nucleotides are TGTGCCAGCTCACCAATCCGTGAAGCCGAGTGGACGGGTTCCCGCAATGAGCAGTTCTTC. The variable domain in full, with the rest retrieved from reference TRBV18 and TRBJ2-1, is NAGVMQNPRHLVRRRGQEARLRCSPMKGHSHVYWYRQLPEEGLKFMVYLQKENIIDESGMPKERFSAEFPKEGPSILRIQQVVRGDSAAYFCASSPIREAEWTGSRNEQFFGPGTRLTVL.

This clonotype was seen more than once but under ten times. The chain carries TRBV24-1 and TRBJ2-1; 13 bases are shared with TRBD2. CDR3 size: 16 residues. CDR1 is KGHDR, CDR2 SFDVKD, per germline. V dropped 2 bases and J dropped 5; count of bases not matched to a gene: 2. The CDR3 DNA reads TGTGCCACCAGTGATTGGACTAGCGGGGGAGACAATGAGCAGTTCTTC. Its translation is CATSDWTSGGDNEQFF.

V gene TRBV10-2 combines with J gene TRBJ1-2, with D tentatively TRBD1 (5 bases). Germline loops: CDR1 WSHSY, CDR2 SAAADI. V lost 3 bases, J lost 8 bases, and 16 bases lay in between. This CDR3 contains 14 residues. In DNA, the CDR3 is TGCGCCAGCAGTGACCCCCAGGGTTCTCGGGGCTACACCTTC. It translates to CASSDPQGSRGYTF.

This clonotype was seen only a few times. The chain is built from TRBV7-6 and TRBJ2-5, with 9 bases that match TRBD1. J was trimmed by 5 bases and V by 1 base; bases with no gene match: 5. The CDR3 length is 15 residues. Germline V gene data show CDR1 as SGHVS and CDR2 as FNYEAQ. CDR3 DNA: TGTGCCAGCAGCTTAGTGGGACAGGGCTACGAGACCCAGTACTTC. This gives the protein CASSLVGQGYETQYF.

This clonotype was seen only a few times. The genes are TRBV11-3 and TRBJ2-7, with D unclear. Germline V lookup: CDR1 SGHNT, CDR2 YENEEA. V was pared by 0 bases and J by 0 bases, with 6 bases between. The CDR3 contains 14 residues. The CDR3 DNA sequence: TGTGCCAGCAGCTTAGAACAGTCCTCCTACGAGCAGTACTTC. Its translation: CASSLEQSSYEQYF.